A single sample gave rise to the 24 T cell receptor beta chains below, sequenced in a study of blood T cells in healthy people across ages. PCR was performed a second time for roughly 7 to 12 cycles using a sample-barcoded 5' primer and a J-beta primer mix. TCRdb called the 5' RACE reads again in MiXCR, with one record for every CDR3 protein. Found here are 1.5 million to 1.9 million distinct CDR3 sequences, 35% to 45% of them singletons; the top ten hold under 5%. The sample was blood. The receptors come from a woman between 18 and 29 years old in good health.

This clonotype was recorded many times. The chain joins TRBV4-3 to TRBJ2-1; D call uncertain. V lost 3 bases and J 5 bases, leaving 14 bases between the germline ends. CDR1 is LGHNA, CDR2 YSLEER, per germline. The CDR3 contains 15 residues. The CDR3 DNA reads as TGCGCCAGCAGCCAGTGGTCTAGTGGGGACAATGAGCAGTTCTTC. Protein sequence: CASSQWSSGDNEQFF.

About this clonotype itself: Given a much more abundant clone one base away, this may be a read error. The chain has TRBV6-1 and TRBJ2-7; D gene uncertain. V lost 7 bases and J 2 bases, leaving 12 bases between the germline ends. CDR3 length: 13 residues. Germline CDR1 and CDR2: MNHNS and SASEGT. The CDR3 DNA reads as TGTGCCAGCACTTCATACGGCCCCTACGAGCAGTACTTC. As protein: CASTSYGPYEQYF.

This clonotype was detected a few times. The chain recombines TRBV13 with TRBJ1-3; 8 nucleotides match TRBD1. The CDR3 contains 13 residues. V lost 5 bases, J lost 8 bases, and 5 bases stayed unmatched. Germline V gene lookup returns CDR1 PRHDT and CDR2 FYEKMQ (reference sequence). The CDR3 protein is CASSPDRVDTIYF. The CDR3 region has the DNA TGTGCCAGCAGCCCGGACAGGGTGGACACCATATATTTT. The full variable domain, rest sourced from reference TRBV13 and TRBJ1-3, is AAGVIQSPRHLIKEKRETATLKCYPIPRHDTVYWYQQGPGQDPQFLISFYEKMQSDKGSIPDRFSAQQFSDYHSELNMSSLELGDSALYFCASSPDRVDTIYFGEGSWLTVV.

This clonotype showed up just a few times. This rearrangement joins TRBV27 to TRBJ2-3, with 10 nucleotides matching TRBD2. Germline V gene lookup returns CDR1 MNHEY and CDR2 SMNVEV (reference sequence). The CDR3 runs to 16 residues. Germline trimming cut 1 base from V and 3 bases from J; bases unmatched to any gene: 4. Here the CDR3 reads CASSLLRGLATDTQYF. CDR3 coding DNA: TGTGCCAGCAGTTTATTGCGGGGACTAGCGACAGATACGCAGTATTTT.

This clonotype came up many times. The rearrangement joins TRBV12-3 or TRBV12-4 to TRBJ2-3; TRBD1 or TRBD2 may be the D gene (5 bases each). V was cut by 8 bases and J by 8 bases, with 20 bases left in between. There are 14 residues in the CDR3. This CDR3 reads CASSEGSAVGTQYF. The DNA for the CDR3 is TGTGCCAGCTCTGAGGGGTCCGCGGTGGGTACGCAGTATTTT.

This clonotype was found a few times. The chain employs TRBV29-1 and TRBJ1-2, with D uncertain. The ends were cut back, 1 base at V and 6 bases at J, with 9 bases in the middle. This CDR3 region has 12 residues. Germline V lookup: CDR1 SQVTM, CDR2 ANQGSEA. DNA for the CDR3: TGCAGCGTTGAAGCGGATTCCCATGGCTACACCTTC. It translates to CSVEADSHGYTF.

The rearrangement uses TRBV9 and TRBJ1-6, with 11 positions matching TRBD1. Trimming cost V 2 bases and J 9 bases; bases outside gene matches: 4. The length of the CDR3 is 15 residues. Germline loops: CDR1 SGDLS, CDR2 YYNGEE. Written as DNA, the CDR3 is TGTGCCAGCAGCGTCGCCGGGACAGGGGGTTCACCCCTCCACTTT. Its translation is CASSVAGTGGSPLHF.

The sample holds a few counts of this clonotype. CDR3 protein: CASSRGQDYGYTF. The CDR3 nucleotides are TGTGCCAGCAGCCGTGGACAGGACTATGGCTACACCTTC. This chain connects TRBV6-2 or TRBV6-3 to TRBJ1-2; 7 nucleotides line up with TRBD1. This CDR3 spans 13 amino acids. The V gene end was trimmed by 6 bases and the J gene end by 3 bases; junction bases not matched to a gene: 4. Germline V gene sequence: CDR1 MNHEY, CDR2 SVGEGT.

The chain employs TRBV14 and TRBJ2-3; 7 bases are shared with TRBD1. Germline CDR1 SGHDN, CDR2 FVKESK. CDR3 length: 15 residues. V was pared by 1 base and J by 4 bases, with 5 bases of the junction left unmatched. Here the CDR3 DNA reads TGTGCCAGCAGCCAAGTCCAGGGGGTCTCAGATACGCAGTATTTT. Encoded protein: CASSQVQGVSDTQYF.

The rearrangement links TRBV20-1 to TRBJ2-3; D ambiguous. V was cut by 0 bases and J by 1 base, with 8 bases left in between. This CDR3 has 14 amino acids. Germline V gene data show CDR1 as DFQATT and CDR2 as SNEGSKA (reference sequence). The CDR3 is CSARDLPRTDTQYF. The CDR3 DNA follows: TGCAGTGCTAGAGATCTCCCTCGCACAGATACGCAGTATTTT.

A note on this clonotype: A read error is possible here, since a much larger clone lies one base away. The J gene is TRBJ2-1, the V gene TRBV12-3 or TRBV12-4, with 8 positions matching TRBD1. The CDR3 extends over 16 amino acids. CDR3 in amino acids: CAGSAQEDRAYNEQFF. The CDR3, as DNA: TGTGCCGGCAGTGCCCAGGAGGACAGGGCTTACAATGAGCAGTTCTTC.

This clonotype was recorded only once. The rearrangement joins TRBV4-1 to TRBJ2-1; D remains unclear. CDR3 size: 13 residues. Looked up from germline, CDR1 is MGHRA and CDR2 is YSYEKL. V gave up 1 base and J gave up 8 bases, with 9 bases separating them. This CDR3 reads CASSQVPLDEQFF. DNA of the CDR3: TGCGCCAGCAGCCAAGTCCCCCTGGATGAGCAGTTCTTC.

The rearrangement joins TRBV20-1 to TRBJ2-1, with D maybe TRBD2 (6 bases). Deletions cut 6 bases from V and 2 bases from J, with 20 bases between. Germline assignment: CDR1 DFQATT and CDR2 SNEGSKA (reference sequence). The CDR3 totals 16 residues. CDR3 DNA sequence: TGCAGTGCCCAGATTTTTAGCGGAGGCCCCTACAATGAGCAGTTCTTC. Translating it yields CSAQIFSGGPYNEQFF.

This clonotype was picked up a small number of times. The V call is TRBV30, the J call TRBJ2-1; tentatively, D is TRBD2 (5 bases). Deletions cut 3 bases from V and 0 bases from J, with 12 bases between. This CDR3 is 15 amino acids long. CDR1 and CDR2 (germline): GTSNPN, SVGIG (reference sequence). The CDR3 here is CAWRNWRSSYNEQFF. The CDR3 region has the DNA TGTGCCTGGAGAAACTGGAGGAGCTCCTACAATGAGCAGTTCTTC. The variable domain in full, with the rest retrieved from reference TRBV30 and TRBJ2-1, is SQTIHQWPATLVQPVGSPLSLECTVEGTSNPNLYWYRQAAGRGLQLLFYSVGIGQISSEVPQNLSASRPQDRQFILSSKKLLLSDSGFYLCAWRNWRSSYNEQFFGPGTRLTVL.

V usage is TRBV7-8 and J usage is TRBJ1-6; D unclear. Germline V gene lookup returns CDR1 SGHVS and CDR2 FQNEAQ. With 2 bases removed from V and 7 bases from J, the gap between germline ends came to 9 bases. The CDR3 length is 14 residues. CDR3 sequence (DNA): TGTGCCAGCAGCTTATCCCAGGCCAATTCACCCCTCCACTTT. Translated, it gives CASSLSQANSPLHF.

The chain recombines TRBV6-2 or TRBV6-3 with TRBJ1-5, with TRBD1 identical over 9 bases. Germline values: CDR1 MNHEY, CDR2 SVGEGT. The CDR3 is made up of 14 amino acids. Germline trimming cut 4 bases from V and 7 bases from J; bases unmatched to any gene: 5. This chain's CDR3 is CASSWTGEQQPQHF. For the CDR3, the DNA is TGTGCCAGCAGTTGGACAGGGGAGCAACAGCCCCAGCATTTT.

This clonotype has more than one count but fewer than ten. This chain links TRBV14 with TRBJ2-1, with 13 bases aligning to TRBD2. Trimming took 4 bases from V and 7 from J; bases not matched to a gene: 10. Germline assignment: CDR1 SGHDN and CDR2 FVKESK. The CDR3 extends over 17 amino acids. The CDR3 DNA reads TGTGCCAGCAGCCCCTACGGACTAGCGGGAGCATCGAATGAGCAGTTCTTC. This sequence encodes CASSPYGLAGASNEQFF.

The chain uses TRBV7-2 and TRBJ2-1, with D maybe TRBD1 (6 bases). Germline V gene sequence: CDR1 SGHTA, CDR2 FQGNSA. The CDR3 runs to 15 residues. Trimming pared 5 bases from V and 3 bases from J, leaving 14 bases between. Here the CDR3 DNA reads TGTGCCAGCAGCACCTTGGGGGCCAGCTACAATGAGCAGTTCTTC. Amino acids: CASSTLGASYNEQFF.

This chain joins TRBV30 and TRBJ1-3, with unresolved D. V was cut by 0 bases and J by 5 bases, with 8 bases left in between. The CDR3 is 13 residues long. CDR1 is GTSNPN, CDR2 SVGIG, per germline (reference sequence). The CDR3 loop reads CAWSVNGRNTIYF. In DNA form, the CDR3 reads TGTGCCTGGAGTGTAAATGGGAGAAACACCATATATTTT.

The chain is built from TRBV12-3 or TRBV12-4 and TRBJ1-3; 7 bases fit TRBD1. The CDR3 has 15 residues. V dropped 6 bases and J dropped 3; count of bases not matched to a gene: 8. CDR3 sequence reads: CASRTGTGVGNTIYF. As DNA, the CDR3 is TGTGCCAGCAGGACCGGCACAGGGGTTGGAAACACCATATATTTT.

This clonotype was counted between two and nine times. A much bigger clone sits one base away, suggesting this may be a read error. This chain joins TRBV6-6 and TRBJ2-2, with D uncertain. Germline CDR1 and CDR2: MNHNY and SVGAGI (reference sequence). The V and J ends lost 2 bases and 3 bases respectively, with 4 bases between them. This CDR3 region has 13 residues. The CDR3 here is CASSYRHTGELFF. DNA of the CDR3: TGTGCCAGCAGTTACAGGCACACCGGGGAGCTGTTTTTT.

J is TRBJ1-1 and V is TRBV10-3; D unclear. The CDR3 has 14 amino acids. Between the trimmed V and J ends, which lost 3 bases and 2 bases, there was a span of 10 bases. In germline, CDR1 is ENHRY, CDR2 SYGVKD. This chain's CDR3 is CAISDSGPNTEAFF. The CDR3 DNA reads TGTGCCATCAGTGATTCGGGCCCTAACACTGAAGCTTTCTTT.

This clonotype was found a few times. This sequence joins TRBV20-1 and TRBJ2-3; 8 nucleotides match TRBD2. V lost 3 bases and J lost 1; bases outside the gene matches: 3. Germline V CDR1 and CDR2: DFQATT, SNEGSKA (reference sequence). This CDR3 is built from 14 residues. The CDR3 region has the DNA TGCAGTGCTAGGTCGCGGGAGGGCACAGATACGCAGTATTTT. Residues: CSARSREGTDTQYF.

The chain joins TRBV3-1 to TRBJ1-4; D is undetermined. V shed 2 bases and J shed 5 bases, with 12 bases lying between them. The CDR3 has 15 amino acids. Germline CDR1 LGHDT, CDR2 YNNKEL (reference sequence). The CDR3 reads CASSQRGVANEKLFF. The CDR3, as DNA: TGTGCCAGCAGCCAACGTGGGGTTGCCAATGAAAAACTGTTTTTT.